This paragraph covers one T cell receptor (beta chain) sequence. Its antigen remains unidentified. This specimen comes from a study of blood T cells in healthy people across ages. Study-level findings and limits: Among long-lived donors, naive CD4+ cells were more numerous and diversity higher than in aged donors. Diversity estimates drawn from one million T cells were deemed underestimates.

They isolated at least 6 million PBMCs from each sample. Extraction of total RNA produced a minimum of 6 micrograms from each sample. After removal of 6 bases from V and 2 bases from J, the junction contained 6 bases not matched to a gene. Germline-derived CDR1 and CDR2 are LGHDT and YNNKEL (reference sequence). The CDR3 consists of 15 residues. PCR was performed a second time for about 6 to 11 cycles using a sample-barcoded 5' primer and a J-beta primer mix. TCRdb analysed the 5' RACE reads with MiXCR anew, one entry per CDR3 protein. The table lists under 800,000 distinct CDR3 sequences, 35% to 45% of them singletons.

This chain links TRBV3-1 with TRBJ2-5; 10 bases are shared with TRBD2. This receptor was obtained from a woman between 55 and 75 years old in good health. The sample comprised blood. The CDR3 region has the DNA TGTGCCAGCAGTCACGATAGCGGGGGGCAAGAGACCCAGTACTTC. Encoded protein: CASSHDSGGQETQYF.